This T cell receptor beta chain came from a study of molecular identifiers for immune sequencing clone quantification listed by TCRdb under 2018. Regarding the complete study: For a replicate experiment, RNA from about 21,000 or 97,000 naive CD8 T cells was divided into five aliquots, of which four were sequenced. CD8 T cells were used in a methods study to benchmark molecular-identifier clustering-based TCR repertoire sequencing (MIDCIRS) and TCR RNA copy counting.

On the study overall, not on this receptor specifically: Identical TCR molecules sharing a barcode could cause highly expanded clone sizes to be underestimated. In CMV-specific effector cells, clones with more than 20 RNA copies contained over 98% of molecules, whereas in naive cells such clones contained under 1% of molecules. Naive libraries contained spiked-in Jurkat TCR RNA (more than nine copies' worth), which is not part of the donor repertoire. Even against a background of some 920,000 naive CD8 T cells, spiked-in Jurkat TCR RNA amounting to a single cell's worth was reported to be detectable. Modeling indicated around 2.7 TCR RNA copies recovered per cell, compared with 7.5 to 10 by digital PCR, which implies a capture efficiency of 25% to 35%. Without barcode sub-clustering, chimeric consensus sequences inflated TCR diversity; chimeras reached as high as 47%.

Including the terminal cysteine and phenylalanine, the CDR3 comprises 15 residues. The CDR3 DNA has 45 bases and is translated from base 1. In the germline V gene, CDR1 corresponds to MDHEN and CDR2 to SYDVKM. Trimming costs V 6 bases and J 0 bases, and their ends lie 15 bases apart. Libraries of naive CD8 T cells were built from anywhere between about 20,000 and 1,000,000 sorted cells, with 10%, 30% or 50% of the purified RNA used. On a BD FACSAria II, naive CD8 T cells were FACS-sorted as CD8+CD4-CCR7+CD45RA+ and collected into RLT Plus buffer. Detection sensitivity was tested by spiking Jurkat RNA equal to over 8 TCR copies' worth into samples containing roughly 17,000-1,100,000 naive CD8 T cells. Enrichment of CD8 T cells was done with RosetteSep CD8+ T Cell Enrichment Cocktail plus Ficoll-Paque, and ACK red cell lysis came afterward. The library was obtained by PCR. The sequencer listed for this sample is Illumina HiSeq 4000. Preparation of bulk TCR libraries followed a previously described approach, with the TCR primers listed in Table S5. Purification of total RNA was performed with the Qiagen AllPrep DNA/RNA kit. Before analysis, reads from multiple sequencing runs of one library were combined. The authors' pipeline ran thus. Reads were retained only if the reads had an exact TCR constant sequence, and the retained reads were trimmed to 150 nt and grouped according to their 12-nt molecular barcodes. Reads inside each barcode group were sub-clustered using a 15% Levenshtein threshold, and a quality-weighted consensus sequence was constructed for each RNA molecule. Non-functional sequences were removed, as were lower-count sequences one edit away from another. Barcode sub-clusters with fewer than 20% of the maximum read count were removed, based on fitting two negative binomial distributions. TCRdb trimmed public reads at Q25 via fastp, called clones via MiXCR and kept in-frame beta chains. For every CDR3 protein sequence, its rows merge into one entry that carries the most common genes and DNA. Here the V and J calls rest on TCRdb's processing, not on the authors' analysis. The sample table holds fewer than 350,000 distinct CDR3 sequences, of which around a fifth were seen once. The biggest ten clones account for 0.81% of the sample.

In its sample, this clonotype was seen many times. Its cognate antigen has yet to be identified. No much larger clone is present one base from it, and per-base qualities are unavailable. The receptor comes from a human donor in good health. Some libraries in this study had Jurkat cell RNA spiked in. The chain is encoded by TRBV28 joined to TRBJ2-7, with a weak D call of TRBD1 (5 bases match). Sequenced material: naive CD8+ T cells from blood, with Jurkat cell RNA spiked in. Read against the paper, the sample's cell subset or site label means: FACS-sorted CD8+CD4-CCR7+CD45RA+ naive T cells. The CDR3 reads as follows: CASSVLTESSYEQYF. Here is the DNA: TGTGCCAGCAGCGTCCTGACAGAGAGCTCCTACGAGCAGTACTTC.